This TCR beta chain was sequenced in a study of T cells in Graves' hyperthyroidism and ophthalmopathy. This clonotype was seen repeatedly, ten times or more. The source material, RNA transcripts, was used to amplify TCR beta CDR3 regions. HTBI primers were used for first-round RT-PCR of the TCR CDR3. Using its own MiXCR run on the multiplex PCR reads, TCRdb lists one record per CDR3 protein. The sample consists of some 270,000 distinct CDR3 sequences, approximately 24% of them appearing once. The trim removed 4 bases at V and 0 bases at J, leaving 6 bases unmatched. Germline V lookup: CDR1 MNHEY, CDR2 SVGAGI. The CDR3 contains 15 residues.

The sequenced sample consisted of blood. This sequence originates from a woman in her 40s with Graves' ophthalmopathy. The V call is TRBV6-5, the J call TRBJ2-7; 7 bases map to TRBD1. The chain's CDR3 is CASSSWTGPSYEQYF. DNA for the CDR3: TGTGCCAGCAGTTCTTGGACAGGTCCCTCCTACGAGCAGTACTTC.